This TCR beta chain is from a study of OX40 agonist ivuxolimab in advanced cancers. Notes on the study in general: The antigen specificity of the peripheral T cells (those that were expanded) was not determined. Among the lowest peripheral clonal expansion occurred in 0.1-3.0 mg/kg partial responders.

Clones were sequenced by immunoSEQ multiplex PCR, and TCRdb holds only the in-frame ones, with some missing. This repertoire shows 50,000 to 75,000 clones, 86% found once; its top ten account for 1% to 1.5%. The ends were cut back, 0 bases at V and 7 bases at J, with 8 bases in the middle. The germline CDR1 and CDR2 sequences are SGHDT and YYEEEE. The CDR3 contains 14 residues. Comment on this clone: The antigen is unknown.

The sequence was collected from an adult with an advanced solid tumor such as melanoma, head and neck, liver or kidney cancer. Sequencing was performed on CD4+ or CD8+ T cells sorted from blood, taken in a trial of the OX40 agonist ivuxolimab. The J gene is TRBJ1-6, the V gene TRBV5-6; the D is unclear. Written as DNA, the CDR3 is TGTGCCAGCAGCTTGGGGCGGGTAAATTCACCCCTCCACTTT. Translated, it gives CASSLGRVNSPLHF.